Each of the 17 T cell receptor beta chains below was sequenced from the same sample in a study of T cell responses to AZD1222 COVID-19 vaccine. The table came from immunoSEQ multiplex PCR; TCRdb's copy has only in-frame clones and leaves some out. Among 150,000 to 200,000 clones listed, 85% to 95% were seen once. Sequenced here: peripheral blood, sampled on day 0 of AZD1222 vaccination. The receptors stem from an adult in good health.

This clone has a single count. The genes are TRBV30 and TRBJ1-3, with D tentatively TRBD1 (5 bases). The CDR3 extends over 13 amino acids. CDR1 is GTSNPN and CDR2 is SVGIG in the germline V gene (reference sequence). The CDR3 DNA reads as TGTGCTTCAGGGCGGGACTCTGGAAACACCATATATTTT. Its translation is CASGRDSGNTIYF.

The chain is built from TRBV27 and TRBJ1-6; the match to TRBD1 covers 8 bases. Trimming removed 6 bases from V and 7 bases from J; junction bases left unmatched: 5. Germline V gene sequence: CDR1 MNHEY, CDR2 SMNVEV (reference sequence). This CDR3 has 14 residues. CDR3 DNA sequence: TGTGCCAGCAGAAAGACAGGGGACAATTCACCCCTCCACTTT. Translating gives CASRKTGDNSPLHF.

CDR3 amino acids: CASTGLAGEQFF. DNA for the CDR3: TGTGCCAGCACGGGACTAGCGGGAGAGCAGTTCTTC. The chain combines TRBV5-4 with TRBJ2-1, with 13 bases that match TRBD2. The junction had 1 base not matched to a gene; V was cut back by 6 bases and J by 10 bases. Germline V gene lookup returns CDR1 SGHNT and CDR2 YYREEE (reference sequence). The CDR3 loop spans 12 amino acids.

The genes are TRBV4-2 and TRBJ2-5; no firm D call. Trimming pared 0 bases from V and 5 bases from J, leaving 13 bases between. The CDR3 totals 15 residues. The germline gives CDR1 LGHNA, CDR2 YNFKEQ. The CDR3 nucleotides read TGTGCCAGCAGCCAAGATTCGCTATCTCCGGAGACCCAGTACTTC. Translation: CASSQDSLSPETQYF.

J is TRBJ1-2 and V is TRBV5-1, with TRBD1 matching 11 bases. The CDR3 is 14 amino acids. V dropped 6 bases and J dropped 8; count of bases not matched to a gene: 9. In germline, CDR1 is SGHRS, CDR2 YFSETQ. As DNA, the CDR3 is TGCGCCAGCACTCGGACAGGGGGCTCGTGGGGCTACACCTTC. Its protein is CASTRTGGSWGYTF.

The chain uses TRBV19 and TRBJ2-7, with 9 bases fitting TRBD1. The CDR3 extends over 12 amino acids. V lost 4 bases, J lost 10 bases, and 5 bases stayed unmatched. Germline CDR1 reads LNHDA; CDR2 reads SQIVND (reference sequence). The CDR3 nucleotides are TGTGCCAGTAGTACAGACAGGGGGGGTCAGTACTTC. Protein sequence: CASSTDRGGQYF.

The rearrangement joins TRBV29-1 to TRBJ2-4; D gene unclear. CDR3 size: 13 residues. Germline V gene sequence: CDR1 SQVTM, CDR2 ANQGSEA. V lost 4 bases to trimming and J lost 6 bases, with 13 bases between them. CDR3 loop: CSVVGRYLNIQYF. CDR3 DNA sequence: TGCAGCGTTGTCGGACGTTACTTAAACATTCAGTACTTC.

This chain links TRBV11-2 with TRBJ1-2, with 9 bases lining up with TRBD1. The germline V gene has CDR1 SGHAT and CDR2 FQNNGV. Trimming removed 7 bases from V and 6 bases from J; junction bases left unmatched: 6. The CDR3 length is 13 residues. CDR3 nucleotide sequence: TGTGCCAGCACCAAACAGGGGGCGGATGGCTACACCTTC. This encodes CASTKQGADGYTF.

The genes are TRBV5-4 and TRBJ1-5, with D unclear. Germline V gene sequence: CDR1 SGHNT, CDR2 YYREEE (reference sequence). The CDR3 runs to 12 residues. Trimming removed 2 bases from V and 2 bases from J, with 2 bases in between. The DNA of the CDR3 is TGTGCCAGCAGCTTAGGCAATCAGCCCCAGCATTTT. It yields the protein CASSLGNQPQHF.

The chain recombines TRBV5-1 with TRBJ1-2, with 9 bases aligning to TRBD1. Germline V gene data show CDR1 as SGHRS and CDR2 as YFSETQ. This CDR3 has 17 amino acids. The ends lost 0 bases at V and 2 bases at J; junction bases unmatched: 8. The CDR3 loop is CASSLGSVDRGNYGYTF. DNA of the CDR3: TGCGCCAGCAGCTTGGGGTCGGTGGACAGGGGAAACTATGGCTACACCTTC.

V gene TRBV19 combines with J gene TRBJ2-2; 7 nucleotides agree with TRBD1. CDR1 and CDR2 (germline): LNHDA, SQIVND (reference sequence). J was trimmed by 4 bases and V by 3 bases; bases with no gene match: 11. The CDR3 sequence is 17 residues long. Here the CDR3 reads CASSIYPGQRTTGELFF. The CDR3, as DNA: TGTGCCAGTAGTATCTATCCGGGACAGAGGACCACCGGGGAGCTGTTTTTT.

The V call is TRBV7-6, the J call TRBJ1-4; D ambiguous. V lost 5 bases and J 2 bases, leaving 3 bases between the germline ends. Germline V CDR1 and CDR2: SGHVS, FNYEAQ. CDR3 size: 12 residues. The CDR3, as DNA: TGTGCCAGCAGCCGGACTAATGAAAAACTGTTTTTT. This codes for CASSRTNEKLFF.

To note about this clone: Other DNA sequences in this specimen translate into the identical CDR3. The rearrangement links TRBV5-1 to TRBJ2-3, with D possibly matching TRBD1 (6 bases). Germline CDR1 is SGHRS and CDR2 is YFSETQ. V gave up 4 bases and J gave up 0 bases, with 9 bases separating them. This CDR3 has 14 amino acids. For the CDR3, the DNA is TGCGCCAGCAGCCTGGACAGAAGCACAGATACGCAGTATTTT. Protein: CASSLDRSTDTQYF.

DNA of the CDR3: TGTGCCAGTAGTGGCGGAAGCGGCTACGAGCAGTACTTC. Translation: CASSGGSGYEQYF. The chain carries TRBV19 and TRBJ2-7, with TRBD2 as a possible D gene (5 bases). Germline V gene sequence: CDR1 LNHDA, CDR2 SQIVND (reference sequence). The CDR3 consists of 13 residues. Trimming cost V 5 bases and J 3 bases, with 11 bases left between them. The variable domain in full, with the rest retrieved from reference TRBV19 and TRBJ2-7, is DGGITQSPKYLFRKEGQNVTLSCEQNLNHDAMYWYRQDPGQGLRLIYYSQIVNDFQKGDIAEGYSVSREKKESFPLTVTSAQKNPTAFYLCASSGGSGYEQYFGPGTRLTVT.

This sequence joins TRBV4-2 and TRBJ1-2; no clear D. V was clipped by 2 bases and J by 1 base, with 14 bases between them. The CDR3 is 16 residues long. Germline lookup yields CDR1 LGHNA and CDR2 YNFKEQ. The CDR3 reads CASSQSARGNNYGYTF. The CDR3 bases are TGTGCCAGCAGCCAAAGTGCTAGAGGAAATAACTATGGCTACACCTTC.

The chain combines TRBV5-1 with TRBJ1-1, with D unresolved. The CDR3 covers 16 residues. Germline V gene lookup returns CDR1 SGHRS and CDR2 YFSETQ. V lost 9 bases to trimming and J lost 3 bases, with 24 bases between them. This CDR3 is CANQPRETGYDTEAFF. The CDR3 bases are TGCGCCAACCAACCGAGAGAGACGGGTTATGACACTGAAGCTTTCTTT.

The chain employs TRBV6-5 and TRBJ1-4; D possibly corresponds to TRBD1 (6 bases). The V gene's germline CDR1 is MNHEY and CDR2 SVGAGI. The CDR3 sequence is 14 residues long. Trimming removed 0 bases from V and 8 bases from J, with 10 bases in between. This CDR3 reads CASSYSGTREKLFF. The CDR3 nucleotides are TGTGCCAGCAGTTACTCAGGGACAAGGGAAAAACTGTTTTTT.